These 21 T cell receptor beta chains were all obtained from the same sample, sequenced in a study of T-cell reconstitution after alpha-beta-depleted transplantation in children. Researchers prepared the TCRbeta library using unique molecular identifiers, the study reports. TCRdb re-analysed the PCR reads in MiXCR, keeping a single row per CDR3 protein. The sample shows 540,000 or so distinct CDR3 sequences, roughly 24% of them seen only once. Sample: PBMCs, mostly from graft donor cells, taken 360 days after TCRalphabeta/CD19-depleted stem cell transplant. Receptor source: a boy younger than two who had a stem cell transplant for acute myeloid leukemia, so the T cells may come from the graft donor.

This clonotype was observed at least ten times. The rearrangement joins TRBV7-3 to TRBJ1-1; perhaps TRBD1 as D (6 bases). Germline V CDR1 and CDR2: SGHTA, FQGTGA. Deletions cut 5 bases from V and 3 bases from J, with 13 bases between. The CDR3 loop spans 14 amino acids. The CDR3 DNA reads TGTGCCAGCAGCAAGCAGGGGTGGGACACTGAAGCTTTCTTT. Its protein product is CASSKQGWDTEAFF.

This clonotype was observed many times. V is TRBV29-1 and J is TRBJ1-2; D uncertain. Trimming removed 6 bases from V and 8 bases from J, with 13 bases in between. This CDR3 comprises 11 residues. Germline V gene data show CDR1 as SQVTM and CDR2 as ANQGSEA. In DNA, the CDR3 is TGCAGCGTCCCGGGAGAGGGAGGCTACACCTTC. Translated, it gives CSVPGEGGYTF.

At least ten counts were recorded for this clonotype. This chain joins TRBV29-1 and TRBJ1-2; the match to TRBD1 covers 9 bases. Germline lookup yields CDR1 SQVTM and CDR2 ANQGSEA. This CDR3 is built from 14 residues. Trimming removed 1 base from V and 6 bases from J; junction bases left unmatched: 6. For the CDR3, the DNA is TGCAGCGTTGAAGGACAGGGGGTGAGGAATGGCTACACCTTC. Residues: CSVEGQGVRNGYTF.

This clonotype appeared many times. This rearrangement joins TRBV29-1 to TRBJ2-7; D might be TRBD1 (7 bases). Germline lookup yields CDR1 SQVTM and CDR2 ANQGSEA. Trimming stripped 4 bases from V and 2 bases from J, with 15 bases between. The CDR3 runs 14 residues. CDR3 loop: CSVAYSGGPYEQYF. In nucleotides, the CDR3 is TGCAGCGTTGCCTACTCAGGGGGGCCCTACGAGCAGTACTTC.

This clonotype was counted ten times or more. This chain connects TRBV7-2 to TRBJ2-3; D uncertain. Germline V gene lookup returns CDR1 SGHTA and CDR2 FQGNSA. There are 13 residues in the CDR3. V was cut by 2 bases and J by 4 bases, with 7 bases left in between. CDR3 loop: CASSLPMADTQYF. CDR3 DNA: TGTGCCAGCAGCTTACCCATGGCAGATACGCAGTATTTT.

This chain links TRBV11-3 with TRBJ2-1; TRBD1 matches at 9 bases. This CDR3 is 14 amino acids long. V was pared by 5 bases and J by 8 bases, with 7 bases of the junction left unmatched. CDR1 is SGHNT and CDR2 is YENEEA in the germline V gene. DNA of the CDR3: TGTGCCAGCAGCCAGGGACAGGGAGGAGATGAGCAGTTCTTC. Its translation is CASSQGQGGDEQFF.

The sample holds a few counts of this clonotype. V usage is TRBV5-1 and J usage is TRBJ2-1, with a tentative D call TRBD2 (6 bases). Germline CDR1 SGHRS, CDR2 YFSETQ. Trimming cost V 7 bases and J 12 bases, with 26 bases left between them. This CDR3 contains 15 residues. In DNA, the CDR3 is TGCGCCAGCTCCCCCGGTGACGGGACCCCCGGGGGGCAGTTCTTC. It yields the protein CASSPGDGTPGGQFF.

This clonotype was counted many times. The J gene is TRBJ2-5, the V gene TRBV27, with D hard to call. Germline lookup yields CDR1 MNHEY and CDR2 SMNVEV (reference sequence). Trimming took off 1 base at V and 2 bases at J, with 8 bases between the two ends. This CDR3 has 14 amino acids. The CDR3 DNA reads TGTGCCAGCAGTTTATTCGCCGGTCAAGAGACCCAGTACTTC. Its protein is CASSLFAGQETQYF.

This clonotype was recorded many times. The chain uses TRBV5-1 and TRBJ2-7; D might be TRBD2 (5 bases). The CDR3 covers 14 residues. V was pared by 3 bases and J by 4 bases, with 14 bases between. Germline CDR1 is SGHRS and CDR2 is YFSETQ. The CDR3 DNA reads TGCGCCAGCAGCTGGGGAGCAGGAACTTACGAGCAGTACTTC. Encoded protein: CASSWGAGTYEQYF.

This chain links TRBV20-1 with TRBJ2-5, with D hard to call. Trimming stripped 4 bases from V and 1 base from J, with 16 bases between. The CDR3 contains 15 residues. In germline, CDR1 is DFQATT, CDR2 SNEGSKA (reference sequence). The DNA of the CDR3 is TGCAGTGCTATCCCCAGCGTTGGTAGCCAAGAGACCCAGTACTTC. Its protein product is CSAIPSVGSQETQYF.

This clonotype was counted only a few times. The rearrangement joins TRBV5-1 to TRBJ1-2; D gene ambiguous. Germline V gives CDR1 SGHRS, CDR2 YFSETQ. The CDR3 sequence is 12 residues long. V was clipped by 0 bases and J by 8 bases, with 8 bases between them. The CDR3 sequence: CASSLDAGGYTF. The CDR3 nucleotides read TGCGCCAGCAGCTTGGATGCGGGCGGCTACACCTTC.

This clonotype was counted ten times or more. CDR3 residues: CASSLISPTTDTQYF. The CDR3 DNA reads TGTGCCAGCAGTTTAATTAGTCCTACCACAGATACGCAGTATTTT. The chain employs TRBV12-3 or TRBV12-4 and TRBJ2-3; D ambiguous. Trimming shortened V by 2 bases and J by 2 bases, and 11 bases separated the two germline ends. There are 15 residues in the CDR3.

This clonotype turned up a few times. The chain recombines TRBV12-3 or TRBV12-4 with TRBJ2-2; a possible D gene is TRBD1 (5 bases). V shed 6 bases and J shed 5 bases, with 13 bases lying between them. This CDR3 region has 14 residues. The DNA for the CDR3 is TGTGCCAGCAGGCCCGGGCCAGGGACCGGGGAGCTGTTTTTT. Encoded protein: CASRPGPGTGELFF.

This clonotype was detected many times. The rearrangement links TRBV6-5 to TRBJ1-4; D not resolved. V dropped 0 bases and J dropped 8 bases, with 19 bases sitting between them. From germline, CDR1 is MNHEY and CDR2 SVGAGI. The CDR3 totals 17 residues. Here the CDR3 reads CASSYSSRGRRGEKLFF. The CDR3 DNA reads TGTGCCAGCAGTTACTCCAGTCGCGGGAGAAGAGGGGAAAAACTGTTTTTT.

The V and J genes are TRBV6-1 and TRBJ2-1, with 8 bases aligning to TRBD2. Germline-derived CDR1 and CDR2 are MNHNS and SASEGT. This CDR3 is 14 amino acids long. V was pared by 6 bases and J by 6 bases, with 7 bases of the junction left unmatched. The CDR3 sequence: CASSAGGRPNEQFF. In DNA, the CDR3 is TGTGCCAGCAGCGCGGGGGGTCGCCCCAATGAGCAGTTCTTC.

This clonotype was found many times. The chain carries TRBV12-3 or TRBV12-4 and TRBJ2-1; 7 bases match TRBD1. This CDR3 has 15 residues. After removal of 7 bases from V and 3 bases from J, the junction contained 9 bases not matched to a gene. This CDR3 reads CASTPIGQVYNEQFF. CDR3 coding DNA: TGTGCCAGCACCCCTATAGGACAGGTCTACAATGAGCAGTTCTTC.

The chain employs TRBV7-2 and TRBJ1-2; D perhaps matches TRBD1 (5 bases). Germline CDR1 is SGHTA and CDR2 is FQGNSA. The CDR3 runs 16 residues. V lost 1 base and J lost 5, with 17 bases in between. The CDR3 DNA reads TGTGCCAGCAGCTTAGGGCAGGGAAGGGTTAGGTATGGCTACACCTTC. Translated, it gives CASSLGQGRVRYGYTF.

This clonotype came up a few times. The CDR3 loop is CAISESGQLEAFF. The CDR3 coding sequence is TGTGCCATCAGTGAGTCCGGACAGCTAGAAGCTTTCTTT. The chain employs TRBV10-3 and TRBJ1-1; maybe TRBD1 (6 bases). Germline CDR1 is ENHRY and CDR2 is SYGVKD. CDR3 size: 13 residues. Between the trimmed V and J ends, which lost 0 bases and 8 bases, there was a span of 10 bases.

The chain joins TRBV15 to TRBJ2-1, with D uncertain. Germline CDR1 reads LNHNV; CDR2 reads YYDKDF (reference sequence). V lost 4 bases to trimming and J lost 0 bases, with 10 bases between them. The CDR3 loop spans 15 amino acids. The CDR3 DNA reads TGTGCCACCAGCACAGACCCCCACTCCTACAATGAGCAGTTCTTC. Encoded protein: CATSTDPHSYNEQFF.

This clonotype was seen a handful of times. This sequence joins TRBV12-3 or TRBV12-4 and TRBJ1-3, with no clear D. The V end was cut by 6 bases, the J end by 3 bases, with 12 bases between. This CDR3 is built from 14 residues. The CDR3 nucleotides read TGTGCCAGCAGCCAGCACGTCAGTGGAAACACCATATATTTT. Encoded protein: CASSQHVSGNTIYF.

This clonotype was detected a few times. The V call is TRBV20-1, the J call TRBJ1-1; D is uncertain. Germline CDR1 is DFQATT and CDR2 is SNEGSKA (reference sequence). This CDR3 has 12 amino acids. V was shortened by 7 bases and J by 0 bases, with 9 bases between the two germline ends. The CDR3 loop reads CSGGQLNTEAFF. The CDR3 nucleotides read TGCAGTGGCGGGCAGTTGAACACTGAAGCTTTCTTT.